These 20 T cell receptor beta chains originate from one sample sequenced in a study of identical twins. Each CDR3 protein is one row after TCRdb ran MiXCR on the 5' RACE reads. This table has 460,000 or so distinct CDR3 sequences, 11% to 15% appearing once. The same data also went into a second study, on yellow fever vaccine responses in identical twins.

Sample: CD4+ T cells sorted from blood. The receptors originated from a woman aged 18-35 years in good health.

This clonotype has a count of ten or more. Here the CDR3 reads CASSLDGGGRSTDTQYF. CDR3 DNA: TGCGCCAGCAGCTTGGATGGCGGGGGACGAAGCACAGATACGCAGTATTTT. The chain links TRBV5-1 to TRBJ2-3; 7 bases are shared with TRBD2. The CDR3 loop spans 17 amino acids. Looked up from germline, CDR1 is SGHRS and CDR2 is YFSETQ. The V gene end was trimmed by 0 bases and the J gene end by 0 bases; junction bases not matched to a gene: 7.

This clonotype was counted many times. V is TRBV27 and J is TRBJ2-2, with 8 bases lining up with TRBD1. CDR1 and CDR2 from the germline V gene are MNHEY and SMNVEV (reference sequence). The V and J ends lost 3 bases and 5 bases, in that order; junction bases with no gene match: 2. The CDR3 covers 14 residues. DNA for the CDR3: TGTGCCAGCAGTTTCCAGGGGGCAACCGGGGAGCTGTTTTTT. It translates to CASSFQGATGELFF.

The chain employs TRBV2 and TRBJ2-2; D tentatively fits TRBD1 or TRBD2 (5 bases each). This CDR3 is built from 16 residues. With 1 base removed from V and 6 bases from J, the gap between germline ends came to 15 bases. Germline lookup yields CDR1 SNHLY and CDR2 FYNNEI. The DNA of the CDR3 is TGTGCCAGCAGTGAAGATAGGCAGGGAGTGTCCGGGGAGCTGTTTTTT. It encodes CASSEDRQGVSGELFF.

The J gene is TRBJ2-2, the V gene TRBV28, with a possible D match to TRBD1 (6 bases). Germline loops: CDR1 MDHEN, CDR2 SYDVKM. This CDR3 contains 17 residues. Trimming left V 5 bases short and J 6 bases short, with 22 bases between. The CDR3 region is CASSGAGAPVGPGELFF. The CDR3 bases are TGTGCCAGCAGTGGGGCAGGGGCTCCCGTGGGGCCCGGGGAGCTGTTTTTT.

V gene TRBV24-1 combines with J gene TRBJ2-1; D is uncertain. The CDR3 sequence is 15 residues long. V shed 4 bases and J shed 4 bases, with 13 bases lying between them. CDR1 and CDR2 from the germline V gene are KGHDR and SFDVKD. CDR3 nucleotide sequence: TGTGCCACCAGTGACCCCTCGGCTCGGTACAATGAGCAGTTCTTC. Protein sequence: CATSDPSARYNEQFF.

Only a few counts were recorded for this clonotype. This chain connects TRBV2 to TRBJ2-6; either TRBD1 or TRBD2 may fit D (5 bases each). The CDR3 runs 16 residues. Germline V gene lookup returns CDR1 SNHLY and CDR2 FYNNEI. The V end lost 7 bases, the J end lost 1 base, and 14 bases lay between the germline ends. CDR3 amino acids: CASTMGAGSGANVLTF. CDR3 nucleotide sequence: TGTGCCAGCACCATGGGAGCAGGGTCTGGGGCCAACGTCCTGACTTTC.

This clonotype occurred a few times. The chain recombines TRBV9 with TRBJ1-1; tentative D call: TRBD1 (5 bases). CDR1 is SGDLS, CDR2 YYNGEE, per germline. There are 14 residues in the CDR3. The germline V and J ends were trimmed by 2 bases and 4 bases, with 12 bases remaining between them. The DNA for the CDR3 is TGTGCCAGCAGCGTTGGGGGAATGGGCACTGAAGCTTTCTTT. The encoded protein is CASSVGGMGTEAFF.

This clonotype was counted at least ten times. The J gene is TRBJ2-7, the V gene TRBV7-2; D uncertain. The V gene lost 0 bases and the J gene lost 1 base, with 10 bases spanning the gap. This CDR3 is 15 amino acids long. CDR1 is SGHTA and CDR2 is FQGNSA in the germline V gene. In nucleotides, the CDR3 is TGTGCCAGCAGCTTAGCGGAGCGCTCTTCCTACGAGCAGTACTTC. It is translated as CASSLAERSSYEQYF.

In this sample, this clonotype turned up a few times. This chain joins TRBV15 and TRBJ1-1; the D is unclear. CDR1 is LNHNV, CDR2 YYDKDF, per germline (reference sequence). Trimming took 0 bases from V and 1 from J, leaving 9 bases between them. The CDR3 is 15 residues long. The CDR3 nucleotides read TGTGCCACCAGCAGAGATGTCGCAGCGAACACTGAAGCTTTCTTT. Amino acids: CATSRDVAANTEAFF. Complete variable domain (other parts from reference TRBV15 and TRBJ1-1): DAMVIQNPRYQVTQFGKPVTLSCSQTLNHNVMYWYQQKSSQAPKLLFHYYDKDFNNEADTPDNFQSRRPNTSFCFLDIRSPGLGDTAMYLCATSRDVAANTEAFFGQGTRLTVV.

This clonotype was recorded a few times. The CDR3 loop is CASSQVDNRGETQYF. The CDR3 coding sequence is TGTGCCAGCAGCCAAGTGGATAACAGGGGCGAGACCCAGTACTTC. V usage is TRBV4-2 and J usage is TRBJ2-5; 7 bases fit TRBD1. The ends lost 1 base at V and 5 bases at J; junction bases unmatched: 7. The CDR3 runs to 15 residues. CDR1 and CDR2 (germline): LGHNA, YNFKEQ.

This clonotype was found many times. This chain connects TRBV2 to TRBJ1-1, with D possibly being TRBD1 (5 bases). CDR3 size: 13 residues. Germline V gene sequence: CDR1 SNHLY, CDR2 FYNNEI. V lost 6 bases and J 1 base, leaving 9 bases between the germline ends. DNA for the CDR3: TGTGCCAGCAGCTCCACAGGGAACACTGAAGCTTTCTTT. Translated: CASSSTGNTEAFF. Full variable domain (rest looked up from reference TRBV2 and TRBJ1-1): EPEVTQTPSHQVTQMGQEVILRCVPISNHLYFYWYRQILGQKVEFLVSFYNNEISEKSEIFDDQFSVERPDGSNFTLKIRSTKLEDSAMYFCASSSTGNTEAFFGQGTRLTVV.

The CDR3 protein is CASSLALTGGGQKLFF. CDR3 sequence (DNA): TGTGCCAGCAGCTTAGCGCTGACAGGGGGTGGTCAAAAACTGTTTTTT. This sequence joins TRBV7-2 and TRBJ1-4, with 9 positions matching TRBD1. Germline V CDR1 and CDR2: SGHTA, FQGNSA. J gave up 9 bases and V 0 bases, and 8 bases lay outside the gene matches. The CDR3 runs to 16 residues.

This clonotype has only a few counts. CDR3: CASKGGSNTGELFF. The CDR3, as DNA: TGTGCCAGCAAGGGGGGGTCGAACACCGGGGAGCTGTTTTTT. J is TRBJ2-2 and V is TRBV2; weak D call: TRBD2 (7 bases). The length of the CDR3 is 14 residues. V lost 7 bases and J lost 0, with 9 bases in between. CDR1 SNHLY and CDR2 FYNNEI come from the germline V gene.

Ten or more counts support this clonotype. V gene TRBV29-1 combines with J gene TRBJ2-1, with D uncertain. V dropped 1 base and J dropped 0 bases, with 16 bases sitting between them. This CDR3 is 17 amino acids long. Germline CDR1 SQVTM, CDR2 ANQGSEA. The CDR3 loop is CSVEGAVRQISYNEQFF. DNA for the CDR3: TGCAGCGTTGAAGGGGCCGTAAGACAAATCTCCTACAATGAGCAGTTCTTC.

The rearrangement joins TRBV28 to TRBJ1-2; TRBD1 might be the D (6 bases). Trimming took 5 bases from V and 3 from J, leaving 16 bases between them. CDR3 length: 15 amino acids. CDR1 is MDHEN and CDR2 is SYDVKM in the germline V gene. CDR3 loop: CASSPYRGADYGYTF. The CDR3 DNA sequence: TGTGCCAGCAGTCCTTATCGGGGGGCCGACTATGGCTACACCTTC.

This clonotype was seen more than once but under ten times. The chain has TRBV11-1 and TRBJ2-7; 10 nucleotides agree with TRBD2. CDR3 size: 18 residues. V shed 5 bases, J shed 0 bases, and the junction held 13 bases outside the gene matches. Germline V CDR1 and CDR2: SGHAT, FQDESV (reference sequence). CDR3 sequence (DNA): TGTGCCAGCAGCCCCCCGGTTAGCGGGAGGCCCATCTCCTACGAGCAGTACTTC. This translates into CASSPPVSGRPISYEQYF.

This clonotype was found a few times. The rearrangement uses TRBV7-2 and TRBJ2-1; 8 bases map to TRBD2. The CDR3 extends over 15 amino acids. Germline loops: CDR1 SGHTA, CDR2 FQGNSA. Germline trimming cut 4 bases from V and 8 bases from J; bases unmatched to any gene: 10. The CDR3 protein is CASSSSGSGIDEQFF. The CDR3, as DNA: TGTGCCAGCAGCTCTTCGGGTAGCGGGATTGATGAGCAGTTCTTC.

The chain recombines TRBV6-1 with TRBJ2-7; 7 bases line up with TRBD1. CDR3 length: 15 residues. The J segment lost 2 bases and the V segment lost 7 bases, leaving 11 bases of the junction unmatched. The germline CDR1 and CDR2 sequences are MNHNS and SASEGT. CDR3 protein: CASTPTGGQTYEQYF. Written as DNA, the CDR3 is TGTGCCAGCACCCCGACTGGGGGACAGACCTACGAGCAGTACTTC.

The chain couples TRBV3-1 to TRBJ1-1, with 7 bases that match TRBD1. The CDR3 contains 14 residues. Trimming took 1 base from V and 6 from J; bases not matched to a gene: 5. CDR1 and CDR2 from the germline V gene are LGHDT and YNNKEL (reference sequence). CDR3 sequence: CASSQVDRAPEAFF. The CDR3 coding sequence is TGTGCCAGCAGCCAAGTCGACAGGGCACCTGAAGCTTTCTTT.

The CDR3 nucleotides are TGTGCCAGCAGTTTCGGGTCGGGTTCCGGGGAGCTGTTTTTT. Its translation is CASSFGSGSGELFF. The gene calls are TRBV12-3 or TRBV12-4 and TRBJ2-2; no definite D call. The CDR3 contains 14 residues. V lost 3 bases and J 6 bases, leaving 11 bases between the germline ends.